These 22 T cell receptor beta chains came from one sample sequenced in a study of a mutant IDH1 vaccine in newly diagnosed glioma. The method was immunoSEQ multiplex PCR; TCRdb's version includes in-frame clones alone and lacks a portion of them. Among tens of thousands of clones, around 78% were seen once, and the ten largest hold more than 10%. Their antigens are not known. Time point defined: week 35, safety follow-up. Every vaccine dose comprised 300 ug of mutant IDH1 20-mer peptide plus topical imiquimod. The source material was PBMCs, sampled from a glioma patient whose treatment included an IDH1 peptide vaccine. Receptors were obtained from a man aged 35-49 years with glioma.

V gene TRBV2 combines with J gene TRBJ1-1; D is perhaps TRBD1 (6 bases). Germline CDR1 reads SNHLY; CDR2 reads FYNNEI. This CDR3 has 13 amino acids. The V end lost 8 bases, the J end lost 1 base, and 11 bases lay between the germline ends. The CDR3 coding sequence is TGTGCCAGCCTACAGGGACCGAACACTGAAGCTTTCTTT. It encodes CASLQGPNTEAFF.

This chain uses TRBV7-9 with TRBJ2-4, with D uncertain. Trimming left V 5 bases short and J 7 bases short, with 9 bases between. This CDR3 is 12 amino acids long. Germline V gene lookup returns CDR1 SEHNR and CDR2 FQNEAQ (reference sequence). This chain's CDR3 is CASSGGVNIQYF. The CDR3 DNA reads as TGTGCCAGCAGCGGTGGAGTTAACATTCAGTACTTC.

This clone occurred once. The chain links TRBV6-5 to TRBJ2-3; D possibly corresponds to TRBD1 (6 bases). Trimming removed 4 bases at V and 2 bases at J, with 10 bases between. The CDR3 spans 14 residues. Germline loops: CDR1 MNHEY, CDR2 SVGAGI. CDR3 region: CASSFRDITDTQYF. The CDR3 nucleotides are TGTGCCAGCAGTTTCCGGGACATCACAGATACGCAGTATTTT.

This chain connects TRBV2 to TRBJ2-7, with D possibly being TRBD1 (5 bases). Trimming removed 0 bases from V and 0 bases from J, with 18 bases in between. The CDR3 extends over 18 amino acids. Germline lookup yields CDR1 SNHLY and CDR2 FYNNEI. The CDR3 loop reads CASSEAGDRSRGSYEQYF. For the CDR3, the DNA is TGTGCCAGCAGTGAAGCGGGCGACAGATCCCGTGGCTCCTACGAGCAGTACTTC.

This chain links TRBV6-6 with TRBJ2-1; 7 bases fit TRBD2. The CDR3 consists of 15 residues. V lost 7 bases to trimming and J lost 2 bases; unmatched junction nucleotides: 8. Germline V CDR1 and CDR2: MNHNY, SVGAGI (reference sequence). CDR3 protein: CASTLGLVAYNEQFF. The DNA for the CDR3 is TGTGCCAGCACCCTCGGACTAGTTGCCTACAATGAGCAGTTCTTC.

The rearrangement joins TRBV6-6 to TRBJ1-2, with unresolved D. V gave up 0 bases and J gave up 5 bases, with 10 bases separating them. CDR3 length: 14 amino acids. The germline CDR1 and CDR2 sequences are MNHNY and SVGAGI (reference sequence). CDR3 sequence (DNA): TGTGCCAGCAGTTACTCGACCAGCGGGTATGGCTACACCTTC. Translated, it gives CASSYSTSGYGYTF.

The V and J genes are TRBV5-1 and TRBJ1-2, with TRBD1 identical over 9 bases. CDR1 and CDR2 (germline): SGHRS, YFSETQ. The CDR3 is made up of 15 amino acids. J was trimmed by 8 bases and V by 2 bases; bases with no gene match: 10. In nucleotides, the CDR3 is TGCGCCAGCAGCTTCGCTCCCGACAGGGGGGACGGCTACACCTTC. It yields the protein CASSFAPDRGDGYTF.

The rearrangement uses TRBV7-2 and TRBJ2-6, with TRBD1 matching over 12 bases. CDR3 length: 17 residues. Germline CDR1 and CDR2: SGHTA and FQGNSA. The V gene end was trimmed by 5 bases and the J gene end by 2 bases; junction bases not matched to a gene: 4. The CDR3 DNA is TGTGCCAGCAGCGGGGGACAGGGGGCCGCTGGGGCCAACGTCCTGACTTTC. Protein: CASSGGQGAAGANVLTF.

A word on this clone: Other DNA sequences in the sample encode the same CDR3. The chain combines TRBV18 with TRBJ1-2, with D hard to call. Trimming left V 2 bases short and J 3 bases short, with 7 bases between. The CDR3 is made up of 13 amino acids. Looked up from germline, CDR1 is KGHSH and CDR2 is LQKENI. CDR3 nucleotides: TGTGCCAGCTCACCAGGGGAACACTATGGCTACACCTTC. Protein sequence: CASSPGEHYGYTF.

The rearrangement uses TRBV15 and TRBJ2-3, with 7 bases matching TRBD2. The CDR3 covers 14 residues. Germline CDR1 LNHNV, CDR2 YYDKDF (reference sequence). V trimming: 2 bases; J trimming: 6 bases; junction bases outside the gene matches: 5. CDR3 protein: CATSRQGLVDTQYF. In DNA form, the CDR3 reads TGTGCCACCAGCAGACAAGGACTAGTCGATACGCAGTATTTT.

J is TRBJ1-4 and V is TRBV29-1, with D perhaps matching TRBD1 (5 bases). CDR1 and CDR2 (germline): SQVTM, ANQGSEA. This CDR3 region has 15 residues. Between the trimmed V and J ends, which lost 6 bases and 3 bases, there was a span of 17 bases. The CDR3 nucleotides are TGCAGCGTGACGGTTGTGGGGGTTGCTAATGAAAAACTGTTTTTT. Its translation: CSVTVVGVANEKLFF.

The chain carries TRBV6-5 and TRBJ2-7; D is uncertain. With 8 bases removed from V and 1 base from J, the gap between germline ends came to 9 bases. The CDR3 totals 12 residues. Germline CDR1 is MNHEY and CDR2 is SVGAGI. The CDR3 here is CASVGDSYEQYF. For the CDR3, the DNA is TGTGCCAGCGTTGGGGATTCCTACGAGCAGTACTTC.

The count of this clone is one. The V gene is TRBV9, the J gene TRBJ2-5, with 11 bases identical to TRBD2. Germline values: CDR1 SGDLS, CDR2 YYNGEE. After removal of 1 base from V and 2 bases from J, the junction contained 7 bases not matched to a gene. The CDR3 contains 17 residues. The CDR3, as DNA: TGTGCCAGCAGCGTATGGGGGACTAGCGGACCGCAAGAGACCCAGTACTTC. It yields the protein CASSVWGTSGPQETQYF.

The chain combines TRBV5-1 with TRBJ1-1; weak D call: TRBD1 (5 bases). Trimming took 4 bases from V and 2 from J, leaving 9 bases between them. This CDR3 is 13 amino acids long. CDR1 is SGHRS and CDR2 is YFSETQ in the germline V gene. The CDR3 DNA is TGCGCCAGCAGCCCCCGGACAAACACTGAAGCTTTCTTT. As protein: CASSPRTNTEAFF.

Concerning this clone itself: It may be a read error: a sequence one base away is much more abundant. This sequence joins TRBV5-5 and TRBJ1-1; D remains unclear. The CDR3 spans 13 residues. Germline V gene data show CDR1 as SGHKS and CDR2 as YYEKEE (reference sequence). The CDR3 DNA is TGTGCCAGCAGCTTGGGACTTGGCACTGGAGCTTTCTTT. This encodes CASSLGLGTGAFF. The full variable domain, its missing parts supplied by reference TRBV5-5 and TRBJ1-1, is DAGVTQSPTHLIKTRGQQVTLRCSPISGHKSVSWYQQVLGQGPQFIFQYYEKEERGRGNFPDRFSARQFPNYSSELNVNALLLGDSALYLCASSLGLGTGAFFGQGTRLTVV.

The chain couples TRBV10-2 to TRBJ2-1, with TRBD2 matching 11 bases. The germline V gene has CDR1 WSHSY and CDR2 SAAADI. The CDR3 is made up of 15 amino acids. V trimming: 6 bases; J trimming: 9 bases; junction bases outside the gene matches: 10. The CDR3 protein is CASRELAGVFSEQFF. CDR3 DNA: TGCGCCAGCAGGGAACTAGCGGGAGTTTTCAGTGAGCAGTTCTTC.

The V gene is TRBV5-4, the J gene TRBJ1-4, with D perhaps matching TRBD1 (5 bases). There are 14 residues in the CDR3. Germline lookup yields CDR1 SGHNT and CDR2 YYREEE (reference sequence). V shed 4 bases and J shed 7 bases, with 14 bases lying between them. DNA of the CDR3: TGTGCCAGCAGCGGGGGACGCGCGGGTGAAAAACTGTTTTTT. Its translation is CASSGGRAGEKLFF.

The chain is built from TRBV2 and TRBJ1-2; D is unresolved. CDR3 length: 12 amino acids. The V gene's germline CDR1 is SNHLY and CDR2 FYNNEI. V lost 7 bases and J lost 7, with 13 bases in between. The CDR3 sequence: CASKGAPGGYTF. In DNA form, the CDR3 reads TGTGCCAGCAAGGGAGCCCCGGGTGGCTACACCTTC.

The gene calls are TRBV9 and TRBJ2-3; TRBD2 matches 12 bases. The germline V gene encodes CDR1 SGDLS and CDR2 YYNGEE. The CDR3 covers 17 residues. The junction had 5 bases not matched to a gene; V was cut back by 0 bases and J by 3 bases. CDR3 DNA sequence: TGTGCCAGCAGCGTAGCATTGACTAGCGGGAGAACAGATACGCAGTATTTT. Residues: CASSVALTSGRTDTQYF.

The J gene is TRBJ2-3, the V gene TRBV11-2; 9 bases align to TRBD2. With 4 bases clipped from V and 2 bases from J, the junction kept 4 bases outside the gene matches. Germline V gene lookup returns CDR1 SGHAT and CDR2 FQNNGV. There are 15 residues in the CDR3. CDR3 region: CASSSIAGATDTQYF. The CDR3 DNA sequence: TGTGCCAGCAGCTCAATAGCGGGAGCCACAGATACGCAGTATTTT.

In its sample, this clone ranks as medium-sized (0.01 to 0.1%). Other DNA sequences in the sample encode the same CDR3. The genes are TRBV11-2 and TRBJ1-1; 7 bases match TRBD1. CDR3 length: 14 residues. The V gene end was trimmed by 1 base and the J gene end by 3 bases; junction bases not matched to a gene: 2. The germline V gene encodes CDR1 SGHAT and CDR2 FQNNGV. The CDR3 region is CASSLGRGYTEAFF. The DNA of the CDR3 is TGTGCCAGCAGCTTAGGCAGGGGGTACACTGAAGCTTTCTTT. The whole variable domain, filled in from reference TRBV11-2 and TRBJ1-1, reads EAGVAQSPRYKIIEKRQSVAFWCNPISGHATLYWYQQILGQGPKLLIQFQNNGVVDDSQLPKDRFSAERLKGVDSTLKIQPAKLEDSAVYLCASSLGRGYTEAFFGQGTRLTVV.

By sample share, this clone is medium-sized. V is TRBV5-8 and J is TRBJ2-3; TRBD2 is a possible D gene (6 bases). With 4 bases removed from V and 7 bases from J, the gap between germline ends came to 13 bases. The CDR3 runs to 13 residues. The germline CDR1 and CDR2 sequences are SGHTS and YDEGEE. The chain's CDR3 is CASSQSEGYTQYF. Here the CDR3 DNA reads TGTGCCAGCAGCCAATCGGAGGGCTATACGCAGTATTTT.